This passage covers 26 T cell receptor beta chains from one sample sequenced in a study of shared clonotypes between healthy human individuals. Data came from immunoSEQ multiplex PCR; TCRdb stores just in-frame clones and leaves some out. The sample includes roughly 2 million clones, approximately 94% seen only once; the top ten take approximately 0.13%. What was sequenced was naive CD4+ T cells sorted from blood. Subset indicated: CD45RA+ positively selected. The receptors derive from a man aged 18 to 35 in good health.

In nucleotides, the CDR3 is TGTGCCAGTCGGACTAGCGGGGGGGATAGTGAGCAGTTCTTC. As protein: CASRTSGGDSEQFF. This chain joins TRBV19 and TRBJ2-1; TRBD2 aligns across 15 bases. Per the germline V gene, CDR1 is LNHDA and CDR2 is SQIVND (reference sequence). The CDR3 extends over 14 amino acids. V lost 8 bases to trimming and J lost 9 bases; unmatched junction nucleotides: 5.

This chain uses TRBV30 with TRBJ2-5; 11 bases match TRBD2. Trimming removed 5 bases from V and 2 bases from J; junction bases left unmatched: 7. Germline CDR1 reads GTSNPN; CDR2 reads SVGIG (reference sequence). The CDR3 covers 15 residues. The CDR3 DNA reads as TGTGCCTGGGGACCGGGACTAGCGGTTCAAGAGACCCAGTACTTC. This sequence encodes CAWGPGLAVQETQYF.

As concerns this clone: The sample carries other DNA sequences with the same CDR3. The CDR3 DNA sequence: TGCAGTGCGCGCGGCACAGATACGCAGTATTTT. This translates into CSARGTDTQYF. The V call is TRBV20-1, the J call TRBJ2-3; D is unclear. The CDR3 spans 11 residues. In germline, CDR1 is DFQATT, CDR2 SNEGSKA (reference sequence). V dropped 6 bases and J dropped 1 base, with 5 bases sitting between them.

This chain links TRBV6-1 with TRBJ1-5, with unresolved D. CDR1 is MNHNS and CDR2 is SASEGT in the germline V gene. V was shortened by 1 base and J by 4 bases, with 14 bases between the two germline ends. The CDR3 spans 16 residues. The CDR3 is CASSEVGLPFNQPQHF. The CDR3 region has the DNA TGTGCCAGCAGTGAAGTAGGTCTACCGTTTAATCAGCCCCAGCATTTT.

As regards this clone: The same CDR3 arises from other DNA sequences in this sample as well. This rearrangement joins TRBV6-5 to TRBJ1-5; D is uncertain. The germline CDR1 and CDR2 sequences are MNHEY and SVGAGI. Trimming stripped 8 bases from V and 4 bases from J, with 9 bases between. The CDR3 spans 12 residues. CDR3: CASSQLNQPQHF. The CDR3, as DNA: TGTGCCAGCTCTCAGCTTAATCAGCCCCAGCATTTT.

V usage is TRBV6-6 and J usage is TRBJ2-7, with 9 bases fitting TRBD1. The ends lost 6 bases at V and 3 bases at J; junction bases unmatched: 6. Germline loops: CDR1 MNHNY, CDR2 SVGAGI (reference sequence). This CDR3 contains 14 residues. The CDR3 DNA is TGTGCCAGCAGGTACAGGGGGCCAGTCTACGAGCAGTACTTC. It encodes CASRYRGPVYEQYF.

The chain carries TRBV28 and TRBJ2-4; D is perhaps TRBD1 or TRBD2 (5 bases each). The CDR3 extends over 17 amino acids. Germline V gene data show CDR1 as MDHEN and CDR2 as SYDVKM. The V and J ends lost 3 bases and 0 bases respectively, with 15 bases between them. The CDR3 DNA reads TGTGCCAGCAGTTTCCCGAAGAGGGGCTCAGCCAAAAACATTCAGTACTTC. It encodes CASSFPKRGSAKNIQYF. The whole variable domain, filled in from reference TRBV28 and TRBJ2-4, reads DVKVTQSSRYLVKRTGEKVFLECVQDMDHENMFWYRQDPGLGLRLIYFSYDVKMKEKGDIPEGYSVSREKKERFSLILESASTNQTSMYLCASSFPKRGSAKNIQYFGAGTRLSVL.

J is TRBJ1-6 and V is TRBV10-2; 11 nucleotides align to TRBD1. The germline CDR1 and CDR2 sequences are WSHSY and SAAADI. CDR3 length: 16 residues. V gave up 7 bases and J gave up 9 bases; unmatched junction bases: 11. CDR3 loop: CASKTGQGAKSSPLHF. The CDR3 bases are TGCGCCAGCAAAACTGGACAGGGGGCCAAAAGTTCACCCCTCCACTTT.

V and J are TRBV11-2 and TRBJ2-3; D may be TRBD1 (5 bases). CDR1 is SGHAT and CDR2 is FQNNGV in the germline V gene. The CDR3 consists of 14 residues. V gave up 5 bases and J gave up 2 bases, with 11 bases separating them. The CDR3 loop is CASSHRWITDTQYF. For the CDR3, the DNA is TGTGCCAGCAGCCACAGGTGGATCACAGATACGCAGTATTTT.

The V gene is TRBV9, the J gene TRBJ1-2; 7 nucleotides line up with TRBD1. Germline CDR1 SGDLS, CDR2 YYNGEE. This CDR3 contains 16 residues. After removal of 0 bases from V and 8 bases from J, the junction contained 13 bases not matched to a gene. In DNA, the CDR3 is TGTGCCAGCAGCGTAGACCCTAAATCGGGGACAGTCGGCTACACCTTC. Its protein product is CASSVDPKSGTVGYTF.

The chain has TRBV30 and TRBJ1-5; D unclear. The germline V gene encodes CDR1 GTSNPN and CDR2 SVGIG (reference sequence). V was pared by 4 bases and J by 2 bases, with 9 bases between. CDR3 length: 13 amino acids. In nucleotides, the CDR3 is TGTGCCTGGAACAGTCAGGGCAATCAGCCCCAGCATTTT. Protein product: CAWNSQGNQPQHF.

V usage is TRBV4-1 and J usage is TRBJ1-3, with D unresolved. Germline CDR1 reads MGHRA; CDR2 reads YSYEKL. The CDR3 extends over 19 amino acids. Between the trimmed V and J ends, which lost 0 bases and 0 bases, there was a span of 18 bases. The CDR3 bases are TGCGCCAGCAGCCAAGAGACCGGCAGAGCTCTTTTCTCTGGAAACACCATATATTTT. It specifies CASSQETGRALFSGNTIYF.

This chain uses TRBV28 with TRBJ1-4; D call uncertain. V was trimmed by 2 bases and J by 3 bases, leaving 7 bases between them. The CDR3 extends over 14 amino acids. Germline lookup yields CDR1 MDHEN and CDR2 SYDVKM. Here the CDR3 DNA reads TGTGCCAGCAGTTTAATGGGAGCTAATGAAAAACTGTTTTTT. Amino acid sequence: CASSLMGANEKLFF.

The rearrangement joins TRBV7-2 to TRBJ2-1, with TRBD2 identical over 10 bases. CDR1 and CDR2 from the germline V gene are SGHTA and FQGNSA. V dropped 4 bases and J dropped 7; count of bases not matched to a gene: 10. The length of the CDR3 is 16 residues. In DNA, the CDR3 is TGTGCCAGCAGCTCAGCGGGGGGACTAGCGCGGAATGAGCAGTTCTTC. Translated, it gives CASSSAGGLARNEQFF.

The chain uses TRBV10-1 and TRBJ2-7; D is perhaps TRBD2 (6 bases). The CDR3 length is 13 residues. Trimming shortened V by 4 bases and J by 9 bases, and 16 bases separated the two germline ends. In germline, CDR1 is WNHNN, CDR2 SYGVQD (reference sequence). The CDR3: CASSAGVEGRQYF. In nucleotides, the CDR3 is TGCGCCAGCAGTGCGGGGGTGGAGGGCAGGCAGTACTTC.

CDR3 protein: CAISESLSGGGNQPQHF. In DNA, the CDR3 is TGTGCCATCAGTGAGTCATTATCCGGGGGTGGCAATCAGCCCCAGCATTTT. V and J are TRBV10-3 and TRBJ1-5, with D perhaps TRBD1 (5 bases). The V gene lost 0 bases and the J gene lost 2 bases, with 14 bases spanning the gap. CDR1 is ENHRY, CDR2 SYGVKD, per germline. This CDR3 has 17 amino acids.

V usage is TRBV27 and J usage is TRBJ1-4; no clear D. Trimming left V 8 bases short and J 8 bases short, with 9 bases between. Germline CDR1 MNHEY, CDR2 SMNVEV (reference sequence). The CDR3 is made up of 11 amino acids. The CDR3 sequence is CASGPREKLFF. The CDR3 region has the DNA TGTGCCAGCGGGCCGCGGGAAAAACTGTTTTTT.

With regard to this clone: The same CDR3 arises from other DNA sequences in this sample as well. This chain uses TRBV5-4 with TRBJ1-1, with D unresolved. Between the trimmed V and J ends, which lost 0 bases and 2 bases, there was a span of 5 bases. The CDR3 sequence is 13 residues long. The V gene's germline CDR1 is SGHNT and CDR2 YYREEE (reference sequence). The CDR3: CASSLDTNTEAFF. DNA of the CDR3: TGTGCCAGCAGCTTGGACACCAACACTGAAGCTTTCTTT.

This rearrangement joins TRBV28 to TRBJ2-7; D might be TRBD1 (5 bases). Trimming cost V 7 bases and J 4 bases, with 20 bases left between them. The germline V gene encodes CDR1 MDHEN and CDR2 SYDVKM. The CDR3 spans 15 residues. This chain's CDR3 is CASTEQGTVVYEQYF. DNA for the CDR3: TGTGCCAGCACAGAGCAGGGTACGGTTGTTTACGAGCAGTACTTC.

In this sample, this clone turned up once. The chain carries TRBV15 and TRBJ2-1; D is ambiguous. Germline V gene data show CDR1 as LNHNV and CDR2 as YYDKDF (reference sequence). Trimming stripped 0 bases from V and 13 bases from J, with 7 bases between. This CDR3 is built from 11 residues. CDR3 in DNA: TGTGCCACCAGCAGAGATGGGCGACAGTTCTTC. Its protein is CATSRDGRQFF.

The chain links TRBV29-1 to TRBJ2-3; 16 positions agree with TRBD2. CDR3 size: 16 residues. From germline, CDR1 is SQVTM and CDR2 ANQGSEA. The V and J ends lost 4 bases and 1 base, in that order; junction bases with no gene match: 2. This CDR3 reads CSVAGTSGRGTDTQYF. The CDR3 DNA sequence: TGCAGCGTTGCCGGGACTAGCGGGAGGGGCACAGATACGCAGTATTTT.

This clone was seen a single time. This chain connects TRBV29-1 to TRBJ1-2, with 8 bases matching TRBD1. The V gene end was trimmed by 2 bases and the J gene end by 4 bases; junction bases not matched to a gene: 9. In germline, CDR1 is SQVTM, CDR2 ANQGSEA. The CDR3 consists of 15 residues. The CDR3 DNA reads TGCAGCGTTGAAACCGACAGGGGTGTTGGCTATGGCTACACCTTC. Protein sequence: CSVETDRGVGYGYTF. Looking up the rest from reference TRBV29-1 and TRBJ1-2 gives the full variable domain: SAVISQKPSRDICQRGTSLTIQCQVDSQVTMMFWYRQQPGQSLTLIATANQGSEATYESGFVIDKFPISRPNLTFSTLTVSNMSPEDSSIYLCSVETDRGVGYGYTFGSGTRLTVV.

This clone has just one count. This chain links TRBV10-3 with TRBJ1-6; no firm D call. This CDR3 spans 13 amino acids. Per the germline V gene, CDR1 is ENHRY and CDR2 is SYGVKD. V lost 2 bases, J lost 7 bases, and 6 bases lay in between. CDR3 DNA: TGTGCCATCAGTGAGATGGGGAATTCACCCCTCCACTTT. This sequence encodes CAISEMGNSPLHF.

This chain uses TRBV2 with TRBJ2-7; D unclear. This CDR3 is built from 13 residues. Per the germline V gene, CDR1 is SNHLY and CDR2 is FYNNEI. With 6 bases removed from V and 5 bases from J, the gap between germline ends came to 14 bases. CDR3 bases: TGTGCCAGCAGGTACGACCCCTTGGACGAGCAGTACTTC. Translated: CASRYDPLDEQYF.

The rearrangement links TRBV5-5 to TRBJ2-7; perhaps D is TRBD1 or TRBD2 (5 bases each). The V gene's germline CDR1 is SGHKS and CDR2 YYEKEE (reference sequence). The CDR3 is 13 residues long. Deletions cut 3 bases from V and 7 bases from J, with 14 bases between. CDR3 region: CASSWGPNGEQYF. In DNA form, the CDR3 reads TGTGCCAGCAGCTGGGGACCGAACGGTGAGCAGTACTTC.

Only one count was recorded for this clone. This CDR3 is also generated by other DNA sequences in the sample. The chain employs TRBV6-6 and TRBJ2-3, with D perhaps matching TRBD1 or TRBD2 (5 bases each). The CDR3 runs 14 residues. Trimming took 2 bases from V and 2 from J, leaving 8 bases between them. Germline V CDR1 and CDR2: MNHNY, SVGAGI (reference sequence). CDR3 region: CASSYGGLTDTQYF. CDR3 nucleotides: TGTGCCAGCAGTTACGGGGGTCTCACAGATACGCAGTATTTT.